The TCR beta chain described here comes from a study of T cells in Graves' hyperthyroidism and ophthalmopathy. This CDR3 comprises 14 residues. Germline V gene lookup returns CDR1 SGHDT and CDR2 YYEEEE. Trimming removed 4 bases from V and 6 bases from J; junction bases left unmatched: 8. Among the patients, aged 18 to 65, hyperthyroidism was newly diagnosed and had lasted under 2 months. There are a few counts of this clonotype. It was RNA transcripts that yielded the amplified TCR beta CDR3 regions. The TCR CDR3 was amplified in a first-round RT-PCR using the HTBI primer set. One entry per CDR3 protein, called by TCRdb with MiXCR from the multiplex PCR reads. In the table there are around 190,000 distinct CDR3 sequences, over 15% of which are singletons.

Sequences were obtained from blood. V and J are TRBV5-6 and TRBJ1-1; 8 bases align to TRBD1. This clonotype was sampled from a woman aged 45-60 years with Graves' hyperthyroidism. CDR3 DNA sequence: TGTGCCAGCAGCGTCAGGGGGCTGGATTCTGAAGCTTTCTTT. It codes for CASSVRGLDSEAFF.